This T cell receptor beta chain was recovered during a study of beta chain features in type 1 diabetes. Study-level points and caveats: VDJ junctions in type 1 diabetes patients carried more deletions and fewer insertions.

Every donor provided one heparinised blood draw, which averaged approximately 120 mL. Researchers reported sorting CD4+ naive, central memory, regulatory and stem cell-like memory cells via CD45RO/CCR7/CD25/CD127/CD95/CD27. Sequencing targeted expressed TCRB transcripts, as all isolated RNA had been reverse transcribed. The repertoire was sequenced with immunoSEQ multiplex PCR; TCRdb's copy has only in-frame clones and lacks some. The sample includes some 100,000 clones, 30% to 40% of them seen just once. Losses at the gene ends were 3 bases for V and 5 bases for J; bases not matched to a gene: 1. CDR3 length: 15 amino acids. The germline V gene encodes CDR1 SNHLY and CDR2 FYNNEI. With regard to this clone: Antigen specificity is unknown.

Material for sequencing was stem cell memory CD4+ T cells from blood. The sequence came from a woman younger than 35 in good health. V gene TRBV2 combines with J gene TRBJ2-2, with 12 bases lining up with TRBD2. This CDR3 reads CASSETSGRTGELFF. The CDR3 nucleotides are TGTGCCAGCAGTGAGACTAGCGGGAGAACCGGGGAGCTGTTTTTT.